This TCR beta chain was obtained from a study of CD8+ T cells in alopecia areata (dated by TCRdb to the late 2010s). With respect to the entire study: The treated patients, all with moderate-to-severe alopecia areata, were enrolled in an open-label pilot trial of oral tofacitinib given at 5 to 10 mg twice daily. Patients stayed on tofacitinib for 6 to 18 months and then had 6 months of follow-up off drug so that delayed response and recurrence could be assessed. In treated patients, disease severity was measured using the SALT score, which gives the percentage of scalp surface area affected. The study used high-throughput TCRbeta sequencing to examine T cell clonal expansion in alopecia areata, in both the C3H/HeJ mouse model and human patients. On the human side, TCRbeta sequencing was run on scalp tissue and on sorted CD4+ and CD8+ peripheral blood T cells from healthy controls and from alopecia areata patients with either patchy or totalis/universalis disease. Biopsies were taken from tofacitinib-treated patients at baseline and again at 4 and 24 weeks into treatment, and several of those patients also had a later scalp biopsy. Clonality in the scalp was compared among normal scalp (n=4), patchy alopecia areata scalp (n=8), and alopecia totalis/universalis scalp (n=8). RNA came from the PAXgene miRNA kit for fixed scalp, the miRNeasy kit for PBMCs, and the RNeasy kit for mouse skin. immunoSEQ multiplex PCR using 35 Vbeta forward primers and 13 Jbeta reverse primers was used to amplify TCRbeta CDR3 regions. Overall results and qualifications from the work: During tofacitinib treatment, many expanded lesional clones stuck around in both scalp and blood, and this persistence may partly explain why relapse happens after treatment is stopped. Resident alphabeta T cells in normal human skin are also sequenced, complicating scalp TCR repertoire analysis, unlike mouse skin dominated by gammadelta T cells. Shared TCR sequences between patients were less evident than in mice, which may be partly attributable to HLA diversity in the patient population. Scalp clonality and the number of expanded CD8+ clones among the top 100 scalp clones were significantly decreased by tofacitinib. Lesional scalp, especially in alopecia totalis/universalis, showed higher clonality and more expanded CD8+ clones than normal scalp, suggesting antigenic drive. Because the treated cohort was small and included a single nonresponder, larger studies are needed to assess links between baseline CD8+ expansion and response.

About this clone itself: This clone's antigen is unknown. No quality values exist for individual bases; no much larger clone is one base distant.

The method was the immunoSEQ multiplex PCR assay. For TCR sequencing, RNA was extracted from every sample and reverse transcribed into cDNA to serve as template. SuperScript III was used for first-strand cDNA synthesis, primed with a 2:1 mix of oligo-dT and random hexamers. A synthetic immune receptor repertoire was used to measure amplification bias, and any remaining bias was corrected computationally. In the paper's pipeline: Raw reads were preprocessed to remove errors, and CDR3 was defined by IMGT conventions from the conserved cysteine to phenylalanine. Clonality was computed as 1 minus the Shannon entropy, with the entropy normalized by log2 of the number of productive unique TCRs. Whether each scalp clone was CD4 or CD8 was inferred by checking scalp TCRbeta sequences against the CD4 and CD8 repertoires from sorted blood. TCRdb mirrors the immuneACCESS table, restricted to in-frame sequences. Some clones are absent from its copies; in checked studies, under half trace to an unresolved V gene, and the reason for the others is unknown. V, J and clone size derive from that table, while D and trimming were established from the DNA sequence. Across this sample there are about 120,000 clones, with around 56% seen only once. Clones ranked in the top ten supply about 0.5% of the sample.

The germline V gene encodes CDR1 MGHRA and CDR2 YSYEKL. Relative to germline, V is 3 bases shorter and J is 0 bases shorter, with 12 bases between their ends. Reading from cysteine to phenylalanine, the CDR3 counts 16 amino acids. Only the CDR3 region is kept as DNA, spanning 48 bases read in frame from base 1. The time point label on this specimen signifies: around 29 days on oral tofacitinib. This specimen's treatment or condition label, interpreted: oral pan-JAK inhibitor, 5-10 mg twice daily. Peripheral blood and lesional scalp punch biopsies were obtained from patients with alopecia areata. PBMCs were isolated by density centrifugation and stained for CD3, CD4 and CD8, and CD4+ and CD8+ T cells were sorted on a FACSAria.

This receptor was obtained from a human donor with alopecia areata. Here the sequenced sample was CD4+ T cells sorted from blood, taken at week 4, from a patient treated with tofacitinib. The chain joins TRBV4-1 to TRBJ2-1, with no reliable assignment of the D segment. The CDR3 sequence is CASSHVDMFSYNEQFF. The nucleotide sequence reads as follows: TGCGCCAGCAGCCACGTTGACATGTTCTCCTACAATGAGCAGTTCTTC.